This entry describes one T cell receptor (beta chain). Antigen unknown. This entry comes from a study of vaccination effects on CD4 cells after COVID-19. Findings and limits, study-wide: There was marked clonal contraction among infection- and vaccine-induced clones late after vaccination.

The repertoire was sequenced with immunoSEQ multiplex PCR; TCRdb's copy has only in-frame clones and lacks some. Of nearly 45,000 clones detected, 60% to 75% appear once; the ten largest clones hold roughly 30%. After expansion with viral peptide pools in the ViraFEST assay, antigen-specific CD4+ T cells were sequenced. Cultured cells yielded isolated CD4+ T cells after around 10 days. This individual contracted SARS-CoV-2 between March and December 2020, as verified by PCR. In germline, CDR1 is MNHEY, CDR2 SVGAGI. V dropped 6 bases and J dropped 6 bases, with 13 bases sitting between them. The CDR3 has 13 residues.

The chain is built from TRBV6-5 and TRBJ2-3; the D call may be TRBD1 or TRBD2 (5 bases each). This TCR was recovered from a human donor who had a prior SARS-CoV-2 infection. The sequencing used CD4+ T cells from PBMCs cultured with a peptide pool, collected before COVID-19 vaccination. This CDR3 is CASSRDVWDTQYF. In DNA form, the CDR3 reads TGTGCCAGCAGCCGGGACGTTTGGGATACGCAGTATTTT.